Below are 18 T cell receptor beta chains sequenced from a single sample in a study of blood T cell repertoires in COVID-19 (dated by TCRdb to the early 2020s). The library was generated by the immunoSEQ multiplex PCR assay. TCRdb took over this immuneACCESS table, retaining in-frame rearrangements with V and J assigned. Such tables are incomplete; in checked studies, under half of the missing clones stem from an unresolved V gene, and the remainder is unexplained. The sample has around 200,000 clones on record, 80% to 90% of them singletons. The top ten clonotypes cover 2.9% of the sample. The sample was peripheral blood. All receptors come from a man aged 50 to 59 with active or convalescent COVID-19.

In its sample, this clone was seen a few times. The chain has TRBV9 and TRBJ1-1, with D unclear. The germline V gene encodes CDR1 SGDLS and CDR2 YYNGEE. The ends were cut back, 4 bases at V and 6 bases at J, with 10 bases in the middle. CDR3 length: 12 residues. In DNA form, the CDR3 reads TGTGCCAGCAGCCCGGGAGATGCTGAAGCTTTCTTT. Translating gives CASSPGDAEAFF. The full variable domain, its missing parts supplied by reference TRBV9 and TRBJ1-1, is DSGVTQTPKHLITATGQRVTLRCSPRSGDLSVYWYQQSLDQGLQFLIQYYNGEERAKGNILERFSAQQFPDLHSELNLSSLELGDSALYFCASSPGDAEAFFGQGTRLTVV.

The J gene is TRBJ2-3, the V gene TRBV24-1; 7 nucleotides match TRBD1. V shed 3 bases, J shed 0 bases, and the junction held 5 bases outside the gene matches. The CDR3 has 16 residues. CDR1 KGHDR and CDR2 SFDVKD come from the germline V gene. The CDR3 reads CATSDLGTASTDTQYF. DNA for the CDR3: TGTGCCACCAGTGATCTTGGGACAGCTAGCACAGATACGCAGTATTTT.

This clone was seen just once. The rearrangement links TRBV14 to TRBJ2-1; D not resolved. The germline gives CDR1 SGHDN, CDR2 FVKESK. V was pared by 1 base and J by 8 bases, with 9 bases between. The CDR3 sequence is 13 residues long. The CDR3 DNA is TGTGCCAGCAGCCAAGCCCCAAGCGATGAGCAGTTCTTC. Translation gives CASSQAPSDEQFF.

The chain uses TRBV9 and TRBJ2-5; 9 bases match TRBD2. The CDR3 is 16 residues long. Germline CDR1 SGDLS, CDR2 YYNGEE. The trim removed 1 base at V and 5 bases at J, leaving 9 bases unmatched. This CDR3 is CASSVRLAGDIETQYF. DNA for the CDR3: TGTGCCAGCAGCGTACGGTTAGCGGGGGATATTGAGACCCAGTACTTC.

The chain links TRBV2 to TRBJ1-4; 7 bases map to TRBD1. Trimming cost V 7 bases and J 5 bases; bases outside gene matches: 7. Germline CDR1 is SNHLY and CDR2 is FYNNEI. The CDR3 runs to 14 residues. CDR3: CASIAQGRNEKLFF. The DNA of the CDR3 is TGTGCCAGCATAGCACAGGGGAGGAATGAAAAACTGTTTTTT.

The CDR3 nucleotides read TGTGCCAGCAGCTCCAGACAGGGGCAGAACACTGAAGCTTTCTTT. It encodes CASSSRQGQNTEAFF. J is TRBJ1-1 and V is TRBV7-2, with 8 bases that match TRBD1. The germline gives CDR1 SGHTA, CDR2 FQGNSA. V shed 4 bases and J 1 base; nucleotides not matched to a gene: 5. This CDR3 contains 15 residues.

This clone was recorded only once. The genes are TRBV28 and TRBJ1-3; unclear D gene. This CDR3 is 10 amino acids long. Germline CDR1 is MDHEN and CDR2 is SYDVKM. The CDR3 DNA follows: TGTGCTGCGGGGAGAAACACCATATATTTT. It translates to CAAGRNTIYF.

There are a few counts of this clone. The gene calls are TRBV6-1 and TRBJ1-2; no reliable D call. From germline, CDR1 is MNHNS and CDR2 SASEGT. The CDR3 is made up of 14 amino acids. Trimming took off 0 bases at V and 3 bases at J, with 8 bases between the two ends. CDR3: CASSEATPDYGYTF. The CDR3, as DNA: TGTGCCAGCAGTGAAGCCACACCAGACTATGGCTACACCTTC.

The chain joins TRBV18 to TRBJ1-4; D is unresolved. CDR3 size: 19 residues. V shed 2 bases and J shed 0 bases, with 19 bases lying between them. Germline V gene lookup returns CDR1 KGHSH and CDR2 LQKENI. CDR3 DNA: TGTGCCAGCTCACCAAACCCGGTAGAGGGTCAGGCAACTAATGAAAAACTGTTTTTT. Encoded protein: CASSPNPVEGQATNEKLFF.

J is TRBJ1-4 and V is TRBV7-9; 9 bases fit TRBD1. Germline V gives CDR1 SEHNR, CDR2 FQNEAQ (reference sequence). The CDR3 spans 14 residues. V gave up 7 bases and J gave up 5 bases; unmatched junction bases: 5. CDR3 in DNA: TGTGCCAGCACCCGACAGGGGGAGAATGAAAAACTGTTTTTT. Its translation: CASTRQGENEKLFF.

This sequence joins TRBV5-5 and TRBJ1-6; 7 positions match TRBD1. The CDR3 consists of 15 residues. V shed 3 bases and J 5 bases; nucleotides not matched to a gene: 5. Germline CDR1 SGHKS, CDR2 YYEKEE (reference sequence). Here the CDR3 DNA reads TGTGCCAGCAGCTCTGCAGGGGGTAATAATTCACCCCTCCACTTT. Amino acids: CASSSAGGNNSPLHF.

The chain uses TRBV12-5 and TRBJ2-7; 11 positions agree with TRBD1. Germline loops: CDR1 LGHNT, CDR2 FRNRAP. This CDR3 contains 15 residues. The trim removed 5 bases at V and 4 bases at J, leaving 7 bases unmatched. The DNA for the CDR3 is TGTGCTAGTGGTCCCGGGACAGGGGGAGGGTACGAGCAGTACTTC. Translating gives CASGPGTGGGYEQYF.

The V call is TRBV10-3, the J call TRBJ2-3, with TRBD1 matching 7 bases. Germline V gives CDR1 ENHRY, CDR2 SYGVKD. The CDR3 covers 15 residues. J gave up 2 bases and V 6 bases, and 8 bases lay outside the gene matches. CDR3 in amino acids: CAISQGDSSTDTQYF. In nucleotides, the CDR3 is TGTGCCATCAGCCAGGGGGACAGTTCCACAGATACGCAGTATTTT.

As concerns this clone: Possible read error: a much larger clone is one base away. The chain has TRBV27 and TRBJ1-2; possible D gene TRBD1, 6 bases. V lost 6 bases and J lost 4, with 33 bases in between. CDR1 and CDR2 from the germline V gene are MNHEY and SMNVEV (reference sequence). This CDR3 has 20 amino acids. This chain's CDR3 is CASRTGSRPSPDNAFYGYTF. The CDR3 DNA is TGTGCCAGCAGGACAGGCAGTCGTCCTTCCCCCGATAACGCGTTCTATGGCTACACCTTC.

This clone was observed a handful of times. The chain carries TRBV10-3 and TRBJ1-1, with 8 nucleotides matching TRBD1. V lost 7 bases to trimming and J lost 6 bases; unmatched junction nucleotides: 7. This CDR3 is 13 amino acids long. Germline V gene data show CDR1 as ENHRY and CDR2 as SYGVKD. Written as DNA, the CDR3 is TGTGCCATCACCCAGGACAGGGAGGCTGAAGCTTTCTTT. This codes for CAITQDREAEAFF.

This sequence joins TRBV10-3 and TRBJ1-4; 9 nucleotides agree with TRBD1. The CDR3 is 15 amino acids. The germline gives CDR1 ENHRY, CDR2 SYGVKD. Trimming cost V 2 bases and J 6 bases; bases outside gene matches: 4. The CDR3 loop reads CAISEPTGGDEKLFF. In nucleotides, the CDR3 is TGTGCCATCAGTGAGCCCACAGGGGGCGATGAAAAACTGTTTTTT.

The CDR3 protein is CASSYPLWGRTSYEQYF. The CDR3 bases are TGTGCCAGCAGTTACCCGCTTTGGGGGAGGACCTCCTACGAGCAGTACTTC. The chain employs TRBV6-2 or TRBV6-3 and TRBJ2-7; TRBD2 might be the D (6 bases). V was pared by 2 bases and J by 0 bases, with 17 bases between. The CDR3 spans 17 residues. Per the germline V gene, CDR1 is MNHEY and CDR2 is SVGEGT.

The chain combines TRBV6-1 with TRBJ2-7, with 9 positions matching TRBD2. Trimming at V came to 0 bases and at J to 1 base, leaving 4 bases not matched to a gene. The CDR3 is made up of 16 amino acids. CDR1 is MNHNS, CDR2 SASEGT, per germline. This CDR3 is CASSEAALAGSYEQYF. The CDR3 DNA reads TGTGCCAGCAGTGAAGCCGCCCTAGCGGGGTCCTACGAGCAGTACTTC.